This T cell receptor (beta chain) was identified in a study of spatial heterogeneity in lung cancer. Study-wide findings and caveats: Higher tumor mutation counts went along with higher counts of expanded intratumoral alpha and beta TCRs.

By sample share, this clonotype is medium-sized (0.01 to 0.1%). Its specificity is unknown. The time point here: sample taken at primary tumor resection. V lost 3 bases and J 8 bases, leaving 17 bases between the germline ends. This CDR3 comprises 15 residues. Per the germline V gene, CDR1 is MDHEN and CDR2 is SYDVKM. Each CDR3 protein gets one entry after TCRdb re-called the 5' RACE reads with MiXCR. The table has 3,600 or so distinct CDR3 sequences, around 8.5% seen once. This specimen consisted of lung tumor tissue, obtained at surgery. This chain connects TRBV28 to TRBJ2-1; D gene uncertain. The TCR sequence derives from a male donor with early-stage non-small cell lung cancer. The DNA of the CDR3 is TGTGCCAGCAGTTTCCTCGGGCCAGTGAGCGATGAGCAGTTCTTC. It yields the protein CASSFLGPVSDEQFF.